This is a list of T cell receptor beta chains from one sample in a study of T cell responses to AZD1222 COVID-19 vaccine. Only in-frame clones appear in the TCRdb table, and some are missing; sequencing was by immunoSEQ multiplex PCR. Of roughly 120,000 clones listed, about 89% are singletons. The sequencing here drew on peripheral blood, taken on day 0 of AZD1222 vaccination. All receptors come from an adult in good health. Each CDR3 is given with its conserved first and last residue. D genes are given only for firm matches. Size is stated for part of the rows, as once, few or many counts, or as a class when the clone is expanded.

D gene: NA; clone size: NA; J gene: TRBJ2-1; V gene: TRBV30; CDR3 DNA: TGTGCCTGGAGTGTATCCATACATGAGCAGTTCTTC; CDR3 protein: CAWSVSIHEQFF
D gene: NA; clone size: NA; J gene: TRBJ1-1; V gene: TRBV3-1/TRBV3-2; CDR3 DNA: TGTGCCAGCAGCCAAAATTTTTTTAGGGCAGGGAAGAACACTGAAGCTTTCTTT; CDR3 protein: CASSQNFFRAGKNTEAFF
D gene: NA; clone size: NA; J gene: TRBJ2-7; V gene: TRBV2; CDR3 DNA: TGTGCCAGCAGAAAGACCCTCTACGAGCAGTACTTC; CDR3 protein: CASRKTLYEQYF
D gene: NA; clone size: few; J gene: TRBJ2-7; V gene: TRBV19; CDR3 DNA: TGTGCCAGTACCATGGACGGCTACGAGCAGTACTTC; CDR3 protein: CASTMDGYEQYF
D gene: TRBD2; clone size: once; J gene: TRBJ2-2; V gene: TRBV19; CDR3 DNA: TGTGCCAGTAGTACCGACGTTCCGGGACTAGCGGTAGGGAACACCGGGGAGCTGTTTTTT; CDR3 protein: CASSTDVPGLAVGNTGELFF
D gene: NA; clone size: NA; J gene: TRBJ1-5; V gene: TRBV5-1; CDR3 DNA: TGCGCCAGCAGCTTGTCTGGGGACGGCAATCAGCCCCAGCATTTT; CDR3 protein: CASSLSGDGNQPQHF
D gene: NA; clone size: NA; J gene: TRBJ1-1; V gene: TRBV14; CDR3 DNA: TGTGCCAGCAGCCTATTGTGGGGGTACACTGAAGCTTTCTTT; CDR3 protein: CASSLLWGYTEAFF
D gene: TRBD2; clone size: NA; J gene: TRBJ2-4; V gene: TRBV7-9; CDR3 DNA: TGTGCCAGCAGCTCTGCGGGAGGGCCCAAAAACATTCAGTACTTC; CDR3 protein: CASSSAGGPKNIQYF
D gene: NA; clone size: NA; J gene: TRBJ1-1; V gene: TRBV7-3; CDR3 DNA: TGTGCCAGCAAGTTAGACAGGAACACTGAAGCTTTCTTT; CDR3 protein: CASKLDRNTEAFF
D gene: NA; clone size: NA; J gene: TRBJ2-1; V gene: TRBV28; CDR3 DNA: TGTGCCAGCACGGCCCTGGAGGAGCAGTTCTTC; CDR3 protein: CASTALEEQFF
D gene: TRBD2; clone size: NA; J gene: TRBJ2-2; V gene: TRBV7-3; CDR3 DNA: TGTGCAAGCGGGACGAACACCGGGGAGCTGTTTTTT; CDR3 protein: CASGTNTGELFF
D gene: NA; clone size: few; J gene: TRBJ1-6; V gene: TRBV23-1; CDR3 DNA: TGCGCCAGCAGTCAAAATCATTTTAAGGGGTTCTATAATTCACCCCTCCACTTT; CDR3 protein: CASSQNHFKGFYNSPLHF
D gene: NA; clone size: NA; J gene: TRBJ1-6; V gene: TRBV5-1; CDR3 DNA: TGCGCCAGCAGCTTGTTTCGGGACTATAATTCACCCCTCCACTTT; CDR3 protein: CASSLFRDYNSPLHF
D gene: NA; clone size: NA; J gene: TRBJ2-1; V gene: TRBV27; CDR3 DNA: TGTGCCAGCCAAACCAGCAGGGGGACTTGGAATGAGCAGTTCTTC; CDR3 protein: CASQTSRGTWNEQFF
D gene: NA; clone size: NA; J gene: TRBJ2-7; V gene: TRBV12-3/TRBV12-4; CDR3 DNA: TGTGCCAGCAGTCCTCGCTACGAGCAGTACTTC; CDR3 protein: CASSPRYEQYF
D gene: NA; clone size: NA; J gene: TRBJ2-7; V gene: TRBV30; CDR3 DNA: TGTGCCTGGAGTGCCCTTACAATTCGCTCCTACGAGCAGTACTTC; CDR3 protein: CAWSALTIRSYEQYF
D gene: NA; clone size: NA; J gene: TRBJ2-7; V gene: TRBV2; CDR3 DNA: TGTGCCAGCAGATTAACTCCCTACGAGCAGTACTTC; CDR3 protein: CASRLTPYEQYF
D gene: TRBD1; clone size: NA; J gene: TRBJ2-7; V gene: TRBV20-1; CDR3 DNA: TGCAGTGCTAGTTGGACAGGGCCCTACGAGCAGTACTTC; CDR3 protein: CSASWTGPYEQYF
D gene: NA; clone size: few; J gene: TRBJ1-2; V gene: TRBV6-2/TRBV6-3; CDR3 DNA: TGTGCCAGCAGCCCAGGTCTTGGGGCCGGCTACACCTTC; CDR3 protein: CASSPGLGAGYTF
D gene: NA; clone size: NA; J gene: TRBJ2-3; V gene: TRBV14; CDR3 DNA: TGTGCCAGCCGTTCCGTCGGTACGCAGTATTTT; CDR3 protein: CASRSVGTQYF
D gene: NA; clone size: NA; J gene: TRBJ1-5; V gene: TRBV6-2/TRBV6-3; CDR3 DNA: TGTGCCAGCAGTTACTTTAGAAGCAATCAGCCCCAGCATTTT; CDR3 protein: CASSYFRSNQPQHF
D gene: TRBD1; clone size: once; J gene: TRBJ2-7; V gene: TRBV9; CDR3 DNA: TGTGCCAGCAGCGCAGGGACAGGGGGCTACGAGCAGTACTTC; CDR3 protein: CASSAGTGGYEQYF
D gene: NA; clone size: NA; J gene: TRBJ1-1; V gene: TRBV28; CDR3 DNA: TGTGCCAGCCAAACACCGGGCGGCTTCACTGAAGCTTTCTTT; CDR3 protein: CASQTPGGFTEAFF
D gene: NA; clone size: NA; J gene: TRBJ2-3; V gene: TRBV7-2; CDR3 DNA: TGTGCCAGCAGCTTAGGACCCAATGGGGATACGCAGTATTTT; CDR3 protein: CASSLGPNGDTQYF
D gene: TRBD2; clone size: once; J gene: TRBJ2-3; V gene: TRBV10-3; CDR3 DNA: TGTGCCATCAGAAGCGGGAGGTCGGAAGATACGCAGTATTTT; CDR3 protein: CAIRSGRSEDTQYF
D gene: NA; clone size: NA; J gene: TRBJ1-6; V gene: TRBV12-3/TRBV12-4; CDR3 DNA: TGTGCCAGCAGTGTAGCGGAGGTTTCACCCCTCCACTTT; CDR3 protein: CASSVAEVSPLHF
D gene: TRBD2; clone size: NA; J gene: TRBJ2-2; V gene: TRBV11-2; CDR3 DNA: TGTGCCAGCAGCTTAGTCCGGGGGGCCGGGGAGCTGTTTTTT; CDR3 protein: CASSLVRGAGELFF
D gene: NA; clone size: NA; J gene: TRBJ1-4; V gene: TRBV6-5; CDR3 DNA: TGTGCCAGCAGTTACCCCGGTACCCGAGCCATGTTTTTT; CDR3 protein: CASSYPGTRAMFF